This T cell receptor (beta chain) is drawn from a study of cytomegalovirus exposure and HLA in healthy donors. This clone appeared once. V dropped 4 bases and J dropped 3 bases, with 13 bases sitting between them. This CDR3 spans 14 amino acids. Looked up from germline, CDR1 is SGHRS and CDR2 is YFSETQ. The study ran its PCR with 60 Vbeta and 13 Jbeta primers. The assay was immunoSEQ multiplex PCR, and TCRdb's table has in-frame clones only and misses some. This sample carries 110,000 or so clones, around 77% of them seen once, and the ten largest clones take approximately 5%. The gene calls are TRBV5-1 and TRBJ1-2, with D maybe TRBD1 (5 bases). What was sequenced was PBMCs. This receptor was taken from a woman aged 25 to 45 in good health and CMV-seropositive. The CDR3 DNA reads as TGCGCCAGCAGCCCGGCGGGGGGTGACTATGGCTACACCTTC. Translation: CASSPAGGDYGYTF.